These 29 T cell receptor beta chains share one sample of origin, sequenced in a study of blood T cell repertoires in COVID-19. Sequenced by immunoSEQ multiplex PCR; TCRdb stores in-frame clones only, minus some. In the table there are over 150,000 clones, roughly four fifths of which are singletons. Sequencing input: PBMCs or T cells enriched from blood (not recorded which). These receptors were taken from a man between 40 and 49 years old who had recovered from COVID-19.

This rearrangement joins TRBV30 to TRBJ2-3; a weak D match, TRBD2 (6 bases). Germline CDR1 reads GTSNPN; CDR2 reads SVGIG (reference sequence). With 5 bases removed from V and 4 bases from J, the gap between germline ends came to 7 bases. The CDR3 is 11 amino acids. The CDR3 DNA reads TGTGCCTGGGGGGAGGCAGATACGCAGTATTTT. Its translation is CAWGEADTQYF.

The rearrangement uses TRBV14 and TRBJ1-2, with 8 positions matching TRBD1. Per germline, CDR1 SGHDN and CDR2 FVKESK. V lost 8 bases, J lost 6 bases, and 8 bases stayed unmatched. The CDR3 length is 13 residues. The CDR3 coding sequence is TGTGCCAGCCGTGGACAGGGAGTACATGGCTACACCTTC. Amino acids: CASRGQGVHGYTF.

The chain links TRBV19 to TRBJ1-5; no clear D gene. V was clipped by 5 bases and J by 7 bases, with 9 bases between them. This CDR3 region has 12 residues. Per germline, CDR1 LNHDA and CDR2 SQIVND (reference sequence). CDR3 coding DNA: TGTGCCAGTAGTCAGGTTCAACAGCCCCAGCATTTT. Residues: CASSQVQQPQHF. The entire variable domain, with the rest obtained from reference TRBV19 and TRBJ1-5, is as follows: DGGITQSPKYLFRKEGQNVTLSCEQNLNHDAMYWYRQDPGQGLRLIYYSQIVNDFQKGDIAEGYSVSREKKESFPLTVTSAQKNPTAFYLCASSQVQQPQHFGDGTRLSIL.

The chain links TRBV9 to TRBJ1-2; TRBD1 agrees at 10 bases. Looked up from germline, CDR1 is SGDLS and CDR2 is YYNGEE. This CDR3 spans 14 amino acids. V was pared by 0 bases and J by 7 bases, with 3 bases of the junction left unmatched. The CDR3 loop is CASSVADRGLGYTF. Here the CDR3 DNA reads TGTGCCAGCAGCGTAGCCGACAGGGGGCTTGGCTACACCTTC.

The chain recombines TRBV18 with TRBJ1-5; no firm D call. Trimming cost V 3 bases and J 7 bases, with 19 bases left between them. Germline V gene data show CDR1 as KGHSH and CDR2 as LQKENI. There are 16 residues in the CDR3. The CDR3 protein is CASSPYPVRAGQPQHF. The CDR3 coding sequence is TGTGCCAGCTCACCCTACCCCGTGAGGGCTGGCCAGCCCCAGCATTTT.

The V and J genes are TRBV28 and TRBJ1-2, with 7 bases identical to TRBD1. The V and J ends lost 5 bases and 3 bases, in that order; junction bases with no gene match: 12. This CDR3 spans 16 amino acids. CDR1 and CDR2 (germline): MDHEN, SYDVKM. CDR3 in DNA: TGTGCCAGCAGTATACCTCGACAGGGCTTGTACTATGGCTACACCTTC. Protein product: CASSIPRQGLYYGYTF.

The chain joins TRBV28 to TRBJ1-1; D is ambiguous. The CDR3 runs 13 residues. Trimming removed 1 base at V and 5 bases at J, with 8 bases between. Germline assignment: CDR1 MDHEN and CDR2 SYDVKM. The DNA of the CDR3 is TGTGCCAGCAGTTTATTAGACTTTACTGAAGCTTTCTTT. It yields the protein CASSLLDFTEAFF.

V is TRBV5-1 and J is TRBJ2-7; possibly TRBD2 for D (6 bases). The ends were cut back, 0 bases at V and 2 bases at J, with 12 bases in the middle. Germline values: CDR1 SGHRS, CDR2 YFSETQ. The CDR3 runs to 15 residues. The CDR3 protein is CASSLDSGLTYEQYV. The CDR3 DNA reads as TGCGCCAGCAGCTTGGATAGCGGTCTTACCTACGAGCAGTACGTC.

This clone has a single count. V usage is TRBV5-1 and J usage is TRBJ2-1; a possible D gene is TRBD2 (5 bases). This CDR3 is 13 amino acids long. V lost 4 bases to trimming and J lost 2 bases, with 7 bases between them. Germline V gives CDR1 SGHRS, CDR2 YFSETQ. The CDR3 DNA is TGCGCCAGCAGCCCCGGGACCTACAATGAGCAGTTCTTC. It encodes CASSPGTYNEQFF.

The V call is TRBV7-9, the J call TRBJ1-1; D unresolved. Germline V gene lookup returns CDR1 SEHNR and CDR2 FQNEAQ (reference sequence). This CDR3 spans 13 amino acids. V was pared by 11 bases and J by 3 bases, with 16 bases between. Here the CDR3 reads CASKPGVYTEAFF. DNA for the CDR3: TGTGCCTCTAAACCGGGTGTGTACACTGAAGCTTTCTTT. Based on the CDR3 plus reference TRBV7-9 and TRBJ1-1, the full variable domain is DTGVSQNPRHKITKRGQNVTFRCDPISEHNRLYWYRQTLGQGPEFLTYFQNEAQLEKSRLLSDRFSAERPKGSFSTLEIQRTEQGDSAMYLCASKPGVYTEAFFGQGTRLTVV.

The V gene is TRBV2, the J gene TRBJ1-1, with unresolved D. The CDR3 covers 13 residues. Trimming took 1 base from V and 0 from J, leaving 3 bases between them. CDR1 and CDR2 (germline): SNHLY, FYNNEI. The CDR3 DNA is TGTGCCAGCAGTGAAGAGCTGAACACTGAAGCTTTCTTT. Translated, it gives CASSEELNTEAFF.

The CDR3 spells CATSDPRADSYEQYF. The CDR3 DNA is TGTGCCACCAGTGATCCGCGGGCCGACTCCTACGAGCAGTACTTC. The chain couples TRBV24-1 to TRBJ2-7; TRBD2 might be the D (5 bases). Germline-derived CDR1 and CDR2 are KGHDR and SFDVKD. This CDR3 has 15 amino acids. The V and J ends lost 3 bases and 0 bases respectively, with 11 bases between them.

V usage is TRBV10-1 and J usage is TRBJ2-3, with 7 bases matching TRBD2. The germline gives CDR1 WNHNN, CDR2 SYGVQD (reference sequence). Trimming at V came to 4 bases and at J to 4 bases, leaving 5 bases not matched to a gene. The CDR3 has 14 residues. The CDR3: CASSANGRSDTQYF. The CDR3 nucleotides are TGCGCCAGCAGTGCGAACGGGAGGTCAGATACGCAGTATTTT.

This clone occurred a few times. The chain uses TRBV10-3 and TRBJ2-7, with unresolved D. From germline, CDR1 is ENHRY and CDR2 SYGVKD. CDR3 size: 13 residues. With 10 bases removed from V and 3 bases from J, the gap between germline ends came to 16 bases. CDR3 nucleotide sequence: TGTGCCACGCTTGAAACCGATAGCTACGAGCAGTACGTC. This codes for CATLETDSYEQYV.

This rearrangement joins TRBV11-2 to TRBJ2-7; 7 bases are shared with TRBD1. Looked up from germline, CDR1 is SGHAT and CDR2 is FQNNGV. The CDR3 runs to 15 residues. The V and J ends lost 6 bases and 3 bases, in that order; junction bases with no gene match: 11. The CDR3 region is CASRPRDRVFYEQYF. The CDR3, as DNA: TGTGCCAGCAGGCCCCGGGACAGAGTATTCTACGAGCAGTACTTC.

This chain connects TRBV7-2 to TRBJ2-7; D remains ambiguous. This CDR3 has 14 amino acids. CDR1 SGHTA and CDR2 FQGNSA come from the germline V gene. Trimming took 7 bases from V and 3 from J, leaving 16 bases between them. This chain's CDR3 is CASTQRQPLYEQYF. In nucleotides, the CDR3 is TGTGCCAGCACCCAGAGGCAGCCCCTCTACGAGCAGTACTTC.

V gene TRBV5-6 combines with J gene TRBJ2-5; 12 bases align to TRBD2. CDR1 SGHDT and CDR2 YYEEEE come from the germline V gene. Unmatched junction bases numbered 11, after V lost 2 bases and J lost 3 bases. The CDR3 totals 18 residues. CDR3 region: CASSFFILAGGLEETQYF. DNA for the CDR3: TGTGCCAGCAGCTTTTTTATTCTAGCGGGAGGGCTGGAAGAGACCCAGTACTTC. Looking up the rest from reference TRBV5-6 and TRBJ2-5 gives the full variable domain: DAGVTQSPTHLIKTRGQQVTLRCSPKSGHDTVSWYQQALGQGPQFIFQYYEEEERQRGNFPDRFSGHQFPNYSSELNVNALLLGDSALYLCASSFFILAGGLEETQYFGPGTRLLVL.

The genes are TRBV30 and TRBJ2-2, with 8 bases that match TRBD2. With V trimmed by 2 bases and J by 7 bases, 0 bases remained unmatched. The CDR3 totals 12 residues. CDR1 is GTSNPN, CDR2 SVGIG, per germline (reference sequence). The chain's CDR3 is CAWSRGGGELFF. The CDR3 DNA sequence: TGTGCCTGGAGTCGGGGGGGCGGGGAGCTGTTTTTT.

This clone was seen only once. The chain recombines TRBV7-9 with TRBJ1-2, with a weak D call TRBD1 (5 bases). The V end lost 3 bases, the J end lost 7 bases, and 12 bases lay between the germline ends. The germline CDR1 and CDR2 sequences are SEHNR and FQNEAQ (reference sequence). There are 13 residues in the CDR3. In nucleotides, the CDR3 is TGTGCCAGCAGCTTTACCCAGGGTAGTGGCTACACCTTC. Protein product: CASSFTQGSGYTF.

This clone was picked up a small number of times. The chain couples TRBV18 to TRBJ2-7; D call uncertain. The CDR3 length is 13 residues. Trimming stripped 6 bases from V and 7 bases from J, with 16 bases between. Per the germline V gene, CDR1 is KGHSH and CDR2 is LQKENI. The CDR3 reads CASSIGPPGEQYF. In DNA, the CDR3 is TGTGCCAGCTCGATTGGGCCGCCTGGGGAGCAGTACTTC.

This chain connects TRBV6-5 to TRBJ2-3; 8 bases match TRBD2. Germline-derived CDR1 and CDR2 are MNHEY and SVGAGI. The CDR3 has 15 residues. J was trimmed by 6 bases and V by 6 bases; bases with no gene match: 11. CDR3 sequence reads: CASSSSGSKGDTQYF. The CDR3 DNA is TGTGCCAGCAGCTCCAGCGGGAGCAAGGGGGATACGCAGTATTTT.

The genes are TRBV2 and TRBJ1-5; no clear D gene. This CDR3 is built from 13 residues. Trimming removed 6 bases at V and 6 bases at J, with 12 bases between. Germline lookup yields CDR1 SNHLY and CDR2 FYNNEI. CDR3 sequence reads: CASSASGFQPQHF. The CDR3 DNA sequence: TGTGCCAGCAGCGCTTCCGGGTTTCAGCCCCAGCATTTT.

Here the CDR3 DNA reads TGTGCCAGCAGCACTTCCCGGGACAGGGAGTGGAAGCAGCCCCAGCATTTT. Encoded protein: CASSTSRDREWKQPQHF. The V call is TRBV21-1, the J call TRBJ1-5; the D call TRBD1 from the table was never checked on the DNA. TRBV21-1 counts as a pseudogene. The CDR3 covers 17 residues.

This chain joins TRBV10-1 and TRBJ2-1; a possible D gene is TRBD2 (7 bases). V was trimmed by 5 bases and J by 2 bases, leaving 10 bases between them. CDR1 is WNHNN, CDR2 SYGVQD, per germline (reference sequence). The CDR3 has 14 residues. The CDR3 DNA is TGCGCCAGCAGTAGGGGGGGGACCTACAATGAGCAGTTCTTC. This translates into CASSRGGTYNEQFF.

The J gene is TRBJ2-1, the V gene TRBV7-6; TRBD1 might be the D (6 bases). The CDR3 length is 15 residues. Trimming pared 5 bases from V and 4 bases from J, leaving 15 bases between. From germline, CDR1 is SGHVS and CDR2 FNYEAQ. The CDR3 reads CASSPSQGPYNEQFF. Written as DNA, the CDR3 is TGTGCCAGCAGCCCTAGCCAGGGGCCATACAATGAGCAGTTCTTC.

This rearrangement joins TRBV7-2 to TRBJ1-5; possible D gene TRBD1, 5 bases. CDR1 is SGHTA and CDR2 is FQGNSA in the germline V gene. This CDR3 spans 13 amino acids. Trimming shortened V by 5 bases and J by 10 bases, and 15 bases separated the two germline ends. The CDR3 here is CASSVTSGQPQHF. The DNA of the CDR3 is TGTGCCAGCAGCGTGACCTCAGGACAACCCCAGCATTTT.

This sequence joins TRBV9 and TRBJ2-5, with 7 positions matching TRBD1. CDR1 and CDR2 from the germline V gene are SGDLS and YYNGEE. The CDR3 totals 14 residues. With 3 bases clipped from V and 5 bases from J, the junction kept 7 bases outside the gene matches. The DNA of the CDR3 is TGTGCCAGCAGCGCTACAGGGGCTCGGGAGACCCAGTACTTC. Translation gives CASSATGARETQYF.

As to this clone: The identical CDR3 is also encoded by other nucleotide sequences in the sample. The chain carries TRBV27 and TRBJ1-6; D is possibly TRBD1 (5 bases). Germline CDR1 is MNHEY and CDR2 is SMNVEV (reference sequence). This CDR3 contains 16 residues. V gave up 3 bases and J gave up 0 bases, with 9 bases separating them. The CDR3 region has the DNA TGTGCCAGCAGTTTGCGGGGCAGCTCCTATAATTCACCCCTCCACTTT. Protein product: CASSLRGSSYNSPLHF.

The chain carries TRBV7-9 and TRBJ1-1, with 11 bases fitting TRBD1. The CDR3 covers 15 residues. Germline CDR1 is SEHNR and CDR2 is FQNEAQ (reference sequence). The ends lost 1 base at V and 4 bases at J; junction bases unmatched: 2. For the CDR3, the DNA is TGTGCCAGCAGCTTAGTAGGGACAGGGGGCACTGAAGCTTTCTTT. Amino acid sequence: CASSLVGTGGTEAFF.